This T cell receptor beta chain is from a study of blood T cell repertoires in COVID-19. Study-level information: Both acute and convalescent COVID-19 samples were obtained from the United States, Italy and Spain. Sources were T cells, B-cell-depleted T cells, or PBMCs; the material itself was cDNA or gDNA.

This clone is a singleton in its sample. While infection was still active, Seattle patients were enrolled and then followed longitudinally. Germline CDR1 is MDHEN and CDR2 is SYDVKM. This CDR3 region has 14 residues. With 5 bases removed from V and 8 bases from J, the gap between germline ends came to 15 bases. Per the original data handling: How many nucleated cells were present was estimated from reference gene primer amplification. Clones were read by immunoSEQ multiplex PCR, and TCRdb kept only the in-frame ones, dropping some. V and J calls and clone size come straight from that table; D and trimming were deduced from the DNA. Found here are 200,000 to 300,000 clones, about four fifths of them singletons; the top ten hold approximately 7.5%.

This TCR was sampled from an elderly woman with COVID-19, enrolled during active disease. The sample taken for sequencing was peripheral blood. This chain joins TRBV28 and TRBJ1-4; D remains unclear. CDR3 DNA: TGTGCCAGCAGTGGACTCGGACCGTGGGAAAAACTGTTTTTT. This sequence encodes CASSGLGPWEKLFF.